A selection of T cell receptor beta chains follows, all from one sample in a study of blood T cell repertoires in COVID-19. Generated by immunoSEQ multiplex PCR, the TCRdb table keeps only in-frame clones and is missing some. Of about 74,000 clones in the sample, 90% were seen once. The material sequenced was peripheral blood. The receptor set was obtained from a woman between 45 and 65 years old in a cohort sampled during active COVID-19. CDR3s include the opening cysteine and the closing phenylalanine or tryptophan. A D gene is named only where the DNA matches it firmly. Expanded clones are given a class, and other clones once, few, many or no size at all.

j_call v_call clone_size d_call cdr3_nt cdr3_aa
TRBJ2-2 TRBV4-1 - - TGCGCCAGCAGCCACACAAGCACCGGGGAGCTGTTTTTT CASSHTSTGELFF
TRBJ1-4 TRBV5-5 - TRBD1 TGTGCCAGCAGCTGGACAGGGCCGGAAAAACTGTTTTTT CASSWTGPEKLFF
TRBJ1-4 TRBV5-5 once - TGTGCCAGCAGCCCGGAGGCAACTAATGAAAAACTGTTTTTT CASSPEATNEKLFF
TRBJ2-3 TRBV7-2 once - TGTGCCAGCAGCTACGGTCAGGACTCCACAGATACGCAGTATTTT CASSYGQDSTDTQYF
TRBJ1-1 TRBV7-3 - - TGTGCCAGCAGCTTACTTGAGACAGACTTGAACACTGAAGCTTTCTTT CASSLLETDLNTEAFF
TRBJ2-1 TRBV5-4 - TRBD1 TGTGCCAGCAGCTTTACCGGGACAGGGGCCAATGAGCAGTTCTTC CASSFTGTGANEQFF
TRBJ2-4 TRBV18 - - TGTGCCAGCTCACCACCAAATCCCCCGACAGCCGGGAACATTCAGTACTTC CASSPPNPPTAGNIQYF
TRBJ2-1 TRBV24-1 - - TGTGCCACCAGTGATTCCCTTCGACAGGACTACAATGAGCAGTTCTTC CATSDSLRQDYNEQFF
TRBJ2-5 TRBV7-3 - TRBD2 TGTGCCAGCAGCTTGGGACTAGCGGGAGTTAGAGAGACCCAGTACTTC CASSLGLAGVRETQYF
TRBJ2-1 TRBV7-9 - - TGTGCCAGCAGCTTAGGCGAAGGGACAAAGTACAATGAGCAGTTCTTC CASSLGEGTKYNEQFF
TRBJ1-1 TRBV3-1/TRBV3-2 - TRBD1 TGTGCCAGCAGCCTAGAACAGGGGGGAGCTTTCTTT CASSLEQGGAFF
TRBJ2-7 TRBV14 - - TGTGCCAGCAGCCAAGATCCCCTCAGGCCGAGCTCCTACGAGCAGTACTTC CASSQDPLRPSSYEQYF
TRBJ2-4 TRBV19 - - TGTGCCAGTAGTATAGAGGGGAGACTAGCCAAAAACATTCAGTACTTC CASSIEGRLAKNIQYF